The clone carrying this TCR beta chain was counted between two and nine times. TCRdb used MiXCR to reprocess the RT-PCR reads, holding one entry per CDR3 protein. The table records fewer than 800,000 distinct CDR3 sequences, more than 13% of them present only once. The CDR3 has 16 amino acids. Trimming at V came to 1 base and at J to 2 bases, leaving 4 bases not matched to a gene. Germline CDR1 reads SGHRS; CDR2 reads YFSETQ. The origin of this receptor is a female donor in good health, serving as a healthy control. This chain uses TRBV5-1 with TRBJ2-5, with TRBD2 identical over 11 bases. Sequences were obtained from memory CD4+ T cells from blood. DNA of the CDR3: TGCGCCAGCAGCTTGCCGGGGACTAGCGGACAAGAGACCCAGTACTTC. Translation gives CASSLPGTSGQETQYF. Full variable domain (remainder filled in from reference TRBV5-1 and TRBJ2-5): KAGVTQTPRYLIKTRGQQVTLSCSPISGHRSVSWYQQTPGQGLQFLFEYFSETQRNKGNFPGRFSGRQFSNSRSEMNVSTLELGDSALYLCASSLPGTSGQETQYFGPGTRLLVL.